These T cell receptor beta chains were read from a single sample in a study of cytomegalovirus exposure and HLA in healthy donors. The assay was immunoSEQ multiplex PCR, and TCRdb's table has in-frame clones only and misses some. The sample shows under 200,000 clones, roughly 96% of them seen only once. The sequencing input was PBMCs. The receptors originated from a woman aged 18 to 35 in good health and CMV-seronegative. Both conserved end residues are part of each CDR3. Fields, in order: D gene, clone size, V gene, J gene, CDR3 DNA, CDR3 protein. D genes are given only for firm matches. Only part of the rows carry a size: once, few, many, or a class if the clone is expanded.

>TRBD1|NA|TRBV5-1|TRBJ2-2
TGCGCCAGCAGCCGAGACAGGGGGCAGAACACCGGGGAGCTGTTTTTT
CASSRDRGQNTGELFF
>NA|NA|TRBV27|TRBJ1-1
TGTGCCAGCAGCCCTTGGGGGGGCAGATCGAACACTGAAGCTTTCTTT
CASSPWGGRSNTEAFF
>TRBD1|NA|TRBV18|TRBJ2-1
TGTGCCAGCTCCGAAGGGACAGGGGATTACAATGAGCAGTTCTTC
CASSEGTGDYNEQFF
>NA|NA|TRBV5-1|TRBJ1-1
TGCGCCAGCAGCTTGGATGGGCAGGGGTACACTGAAGCTTTCTTT
CASSLDGQGYTEAFF
>NA|NA|TRBV27|TRBJ2-6
TGTGCCAGCAAACTTCAAGGGGTTGGGGCCAACGTCCTGACTTTC
CASKLQGVGANVLTF
>TRBD1|NA|TRBV9|TRBJ2-1
TGTGCCAGCAGCGTAGCGGACAGGGACCGGCAGTTCTTC
CASSVADRDRQFF
>TRBD1|NA|TRBV4-3|TRBJ1-5
TGCGCCAGCAGCCAAGGCCCCGGGACAGGGGGCTATCAGCCCCAGCATTTT
CASSQGPGTGGYQPQHF
>TRBD1|NA|TRBV14|TRBJ2-7
TGTGCCAGCAGCCCCTACCGGGACAGTGCCTACGAGCAGTACTTC
CASSPYRDSAYEQYF
>TRBD1|NA|TRBV6-5|TRBJ2-3
TGTGCCAGCAGACGACAGGGGGATACAGATACGCAGTATTTT
CASRRQGDTDTQYF
>NA|once|TRBV19|TRBJ1-6
TGTGCCAGTAGTATTTCGGCGGGGACGGATTCACCCCTCCACTTT
CASSISAGTDSPLHF
>NA|NA|TRBV15|TRBJ2-7
TGTGCCACCAGCCGAGGAGACTGGACAGCCTACGAGCAGTACTTC
CATSRGDWTAYEQYF
>NA|NA|TRBV19|TRBJ2-2
TGTGCCAGTAGTATGCTAGGCCTCACCGGGGAGCTGTTTTTT
CASSMLGLTGELFF
>TRBD1|NA|TRBV14|TRBJ2-7
TGTGCCAGCAGCCCTAAACCAACCGGGACAGGGAGGTACGAGCAGTACTTC
CASSPKPTGTGRYEQYF
>TRBD1|once|TRBV7-9|TRBJ2-7
TGTGCCAGCAGCCCCCGGGACAGGGGTGTCTACGAGCAGTACTTC
CASSPRDRGVYEQYF
>TRBD1|NA|TRBV5-4|TRBJ1-2
TGTGCCAGCAGCGGCCCTCGGGACAGCCCGGGTGGCTACACCTTC
CASSGPRDSPGGYTF
>TRBD2|NA|TRBV2|TRBJ2-7
TGTGCCAGCAAGGGACTAGCGGGGGTCTCCTACGAGCAGTACTTC
CASKGLAGVSYEQYF
>NA|NA|TRBV1|TRBJ1-1
TGCACCACTTCAATCGGACAGGACCACACTGAAGCTTTCTTT
CTTSIGQDHTEAFF
>NA|NA|TRBV6-5|TRBJ2-7
TGTGCCAGCCGCCCCCGGCACCTTACGGGAGAGCAGTACTTC
CASRPRHLTGEQYF
>TRBD2|NA|TRBV13|TRBJ2-3
TGTGCCAGCAGCTTAGGTCCTAGCGGGGGGGCATCAGATACGCAGTATTTT
CASSLGPSGGASDTQYF
>NA|NA|TRBV6-1|TRBJ1-4
TGTGCCAGCAGTGCGGGACATTCGAGTTTTGAAAAACTGTTTTTT
CASSAGHSSFEKLFF
>TRBD2|once|TRBV9|TRBJ2-1
TGTGCCAGCAGCACTTGGACTAGCGGGCCATACAATGAGCAGTTCTTC
CASSTWTSGPYNEQFF
>TRBD2|NA|TRBV9|TRBJ2-5
TGTGCCAGCAGCGGCGGACTAGCGGGGGGGACTTTACAAGAGACCCAGTACTTC
CASSGGLAGGTLQETQYF
>NA|NA|TRBV7-2|TRBJ1-1
TGTGCCAGCAGCTTAGGGGGCGGGGACACTGAAGCTTTCTTT
CASSLGGGDTEAFF
>NA|NA|TRBV18|TRBJ1-2
TGTGCCAGCTCACTTGGACAGACCTCAGCGTTTCCGGGCTACACCTTC
CASSLGQTSAFPGYTF
>NA|NA|TRBV30|TRBJ1-6
TGTGCCTGGAGCTCCACGGGAGGCAATTCACCCCTCCACTTT
CAWSSTGGNSPLHF
>TRBD1|NA|TRBV15|TRBJ1-4
TGTGCCACCAGCAGAGGCGTGGAGACAGGGGGATATGAAAAACTGTTTTTT
CATSRGVETGGYEKLFF
>TRBD1|NA|TRBV9|TRBJ2-4
TGTGCCAGCAGCGTAGGGACAGGGAGCAACATTCAGTACTTC
CASSVGTGSNIQYF
>TRBD2|NA|TRBV30|TRBJ2-1
TGTGCCTGGAGTGTACTTGGGCGGGGGGGCCTCTTACCCAATGAGCAGTTCTTC
CAWSVLGRGGLLPNEQFF
>NA|NA|TRBV11-1|TRBJ1-6
TGTGCCAGCAGCCTCATCAACAGCGGTTCACCCCTCCACTTT
CASSLINSGSPLHF
>NA|once|TRBV6-6|TRBJ2-7
TGTGCCAGCAGCCCCGTGGGGCGGGGCTACGAGCAGTACTTC
CASSPVGRGYEQYF
>TRBD1|NA|TRBV30|TRBJ1-4
TGTGCCGGAGACAGGGTCGGAGTCGGATCGGCGAACCTAAATGAAAAACTGTTTTTT
CAGDRVGVGSANLNEKLFF
>NA|NA|TRBV27|TRBJ1-5
TGTGCCAGCAGTTTTTCCAGGGTAGGAAATCAGCCCCAGCATTTT
CASSFSRVGNQPQHF
>NA|NA|TRBV2|TRBJ1-6
TGTGCCAGCAGTGAGGGGGGGAATTCACCCCTCCACTTT
CASSEGGNSPLHF
>NA|NA|TRBV19|TRBJ2-6
TGTGCCAGTCGCCCCCAGGGAACTGGGGCCAACGTCCTGACTTTC
CASRPQGTGANVLTF
>TRBD1|once|TRBV14|TRBJ2-3
TGTGCCAGCAGCCAAGATGCGGGACAGGGTGGTGGAGCTAGCACAGATACGCAGTATTTT
CASSQDAGQGGGASTDTQYF